This record concerns one T cell receptor (beta chain) sequence. The data stem from a study of blood T cell repertoires in COVID-19. Study details: Samples came from the United States, Italy and Spain, spanning acute and convalescent COVID-19. From T cells, B-cell-depleted T cells, or PBMCs came the material, which was cDNA or gDNA.

Germline V gene sequence: CDR1 SGHDT, CDR2 YYEEEE. This CDR3 is 16 amino acids long. V lost 3 bases and J lost 4, with 17 bases in between. TCRdb's copy holds only in-frame clones and misses some; the assay was immunoSEQ multiplex PCR. The sample has a few hundred thousand clones, about 90% seen once. Seattle-derived patients entered the study during active infection and were followed longitudinally. The rearrangement uses TRBV5-6 and TRBJ1-5; the D gene is possibly TRBD1 (6 bases). The sample comprised peripheral blood. The clonotype originates from a woman aged 40 to 50 with COVID-19, enrolled during active disease. The DNA for the CDR3 is TGTGCCAGCAGCTGGGGGCCTGCCAGGCGTAATCAGCCCCAGCATTTT. It is translated as CASSWGPARRNQPQHF.